A few counts support the clone carrying this TCR beta chain. The conserved phenylalanine or tryptophan is not found at the CDR3 terminus, so this likely reflects a read error. The V gene's germline CDR1 is SQVTM and CDR2 ANQGSEA. The CDR3 is 10 amino acids. The record originates from a study of blood T cells in healthy people across ages. Samples had at least 7 million PBMCs isolated from them. Together with a sample-barcoded 5' primer, a J-beta primer mix was included in a second PCR lasting roughly 6 to 12 cycles. MiXCR, run by TCRdb on the 5' RACE reads, gives a single entry per CDR3 protein. The sample lists around 700,000 distinct CDR3 sequences, approximately 25% occurring once. This sample also appeared in a second study, on T cells of mothers and their children.

This receptor was identified in a boy between 10 and 17 years old in good health. The rearrangement links TRBV29-1 to TRBJ2-5; no definite D call. The DNA end favors TRBJ2-1, so the J call may be wrong. Sample: blood. The CDR3: CSVDLNEQFL. CDR3 coding DNA: TGCAGCGTTGATCTAAATGAGCAGTTCCTC.